This T cell receptor beta chain was profiled in a study of cytomegalovirus exposure and HLA in healthy donors. 60 Vbeta and 13 Jbeta primers were used in PCR. Method: immunoSEQ multiplex PCR; TCRdb's copy keeps in-frame clones and lacks some. The sample holds 150,000 to 200,000 clones, more than 75% seen once. Germline loops: CDR1 KGHSH, CDR2 LQKENI. This CDR3 has 16 amino acids. V dropped 4 bases and J dropped 0 bases, with 12 bases sitting between them. The sequencing input was PBMCs. The J gene is TRBJ2-2, the V gene TRBV18; tentative D call: TRBD1 (6 bases). The sequence was obtained from a woman younger than 35 in good health and CMV-seronegative. CDR3 DNA: TGTGCCAGCTCACTGCAGGGGCCGGCGAACACCGGGGAGCTGTTTTTT. It codes for CASSLQGPANTGELFF.